The present entry profiles one T cell receptor (beta chain) with its context. Its antigen is not known. In the authors' workflow: Junction-only immunoSEQ sequences carried no quality scores, so filtering differed. TCRdb's copy holds only in-frame clones and misses some; the assay was immunoSEQ multiplex PCR. The V and J calls and clone size come from that table; D and trimming were worked out from the DNA. In the table there are around 2.1 million clones, approximately 95% of which are singletons. Trimming removed 8 bases from V and 11 bases from J, with 19 bases in between. From germline, CDR1 is ENHRY and CDR2 SYGVKD. The CDR3 runs to 13 residues. The data stem from a study of shared clonotypes between healthy human individuals. Study observations and caveats: Lower generation probabilities were found for non-shared clonotypes than for those shared by all four donors.

The receptor's source is a man aged 18 to 30 in good health. The chain carries TRBV10-3 and TRBJ2-1, with D possibly matching TRBD2 (5 bases). Sequencing was performed on naive CD4+ T cells sorted from blood. Subset reported: CD45RA+ positively selected. The CDR3: CAIESAQRQQQFF. For the CDR3, the DNA is TGTGCCATCGAATCGGCCCAGCGGCAACAGCAGTTCTTC.